This TCR beta chain appears in the sequencing data of a study of T and B cells in COVID-19 patients. TRB rearrangements were amplified by multiplex PCR with BIOMED2 TRB-A/B primers. TCRdb analysed the multiplex PCR reads with MiXCR anew, one entry per CDR3 protein. This sample has 10,000 to 13,000 distinct CDR3 sequences, with roughly 30% found just once. The V end lost 3 bases, the J end lost 4 bases, and 15 bases lay between the germline ends. Per the germline V gene, CDR1 is MNHEY and CDR2 is SVGEGT. This CDR3 contains 16 residues. TRB was amplified from around 250-500 ng of blood genomic DNA. The source of this sequence is a human donor with active COVID-19. The rearrangement uses TRBV6-2 or TRBV6-3 and TRBJ2-2; D is ambiguous. The sequenced sample consisted of blood. The CDR3 region has the DNA TGTGCCAGCAGTTATTCGTCGCTTTACCCCACCGGGGAGCTGTTTTTT. Its translation is CASSYSSLYPTGELFF.